This TCR beta chain was recovered during a study of cytotoxic CD8 clonotypes in ibrutinib-treated CLL. Only one count was recorded for this clone. This CDR3 contains 15 residues. The V gene lost 0 bases and the J gene lost 3 bases, with 11 bases spanning the gap. Germline CDR1 is MNHEY and CDR2 is SVGAGI. Clones were sequenced by immunoSEQ multiplex PCR, and TCRdb holds only the in-frame ones, with some missing. The data hold some 140,000 clones, with approximately 90% observed a single time. Cryopreserved PBMCs were the source of about 1.9 micrograms of genomic DNA, which went to TCR beta libraries. The chain joins TRBV6-5 to TRBJ1-1; tentative D call: TRBD1 (5 bases). Sequenced here: PBMCs, sampled after 12 months of ibrutinib treatment. The sequence was obtained from a human donor with chronic lymphocytic leukemia. The DNA for the CDR3 is TGTGCCAGCAGTTACTCGGGGCAGGTCTACACTGAAGCTTTCTTT. The encoded protein is CASSYSGQVYTEAFF.